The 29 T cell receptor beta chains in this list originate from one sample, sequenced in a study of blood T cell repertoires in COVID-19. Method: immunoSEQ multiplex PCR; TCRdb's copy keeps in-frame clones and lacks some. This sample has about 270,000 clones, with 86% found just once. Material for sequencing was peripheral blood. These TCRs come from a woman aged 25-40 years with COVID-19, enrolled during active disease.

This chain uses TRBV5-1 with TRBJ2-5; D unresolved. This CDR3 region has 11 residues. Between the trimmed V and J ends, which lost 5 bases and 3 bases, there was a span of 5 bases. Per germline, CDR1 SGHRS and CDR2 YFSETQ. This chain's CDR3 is CASSFKETQYF. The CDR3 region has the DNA TGCGCCAGCAGTTTCAAAGAGACCCAGTACTTC.

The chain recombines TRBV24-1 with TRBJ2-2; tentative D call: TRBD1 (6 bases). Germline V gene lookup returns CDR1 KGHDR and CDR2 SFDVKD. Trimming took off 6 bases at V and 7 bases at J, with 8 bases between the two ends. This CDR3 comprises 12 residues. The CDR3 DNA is TGTGCCACCAGTCCACAGGGCGGGGAGCTGTTTTTT. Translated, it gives CATSPQGGELFF.

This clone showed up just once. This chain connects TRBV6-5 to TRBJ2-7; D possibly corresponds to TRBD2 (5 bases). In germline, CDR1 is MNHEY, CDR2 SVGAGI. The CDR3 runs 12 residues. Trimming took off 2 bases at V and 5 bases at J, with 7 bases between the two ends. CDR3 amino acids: CASSYTGNEQYF. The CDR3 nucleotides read TGTGCCAGCAGTTACACCGGGAACGAGCAGTACTTC.

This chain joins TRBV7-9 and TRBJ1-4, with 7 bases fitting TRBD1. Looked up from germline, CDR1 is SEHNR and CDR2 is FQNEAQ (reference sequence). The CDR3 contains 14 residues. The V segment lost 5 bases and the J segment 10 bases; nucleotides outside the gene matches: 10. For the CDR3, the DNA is TGTGCCAGCAGCCCGCGTAACAGGGGCCCAAAACTGTTTTTT. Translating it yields CASSPRNRGPKLFF.

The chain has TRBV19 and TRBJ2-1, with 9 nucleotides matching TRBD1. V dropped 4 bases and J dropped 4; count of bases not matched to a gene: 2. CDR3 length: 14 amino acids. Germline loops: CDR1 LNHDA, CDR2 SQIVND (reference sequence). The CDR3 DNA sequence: TGTGCCAGTAGTACCGGGACAGGGTACAATGAGCAGTTCTTC. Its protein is CASSTGTGYNEQFF.

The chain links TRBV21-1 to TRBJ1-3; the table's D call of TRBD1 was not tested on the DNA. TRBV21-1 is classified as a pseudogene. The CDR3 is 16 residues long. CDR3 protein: CASVLTGADSGNTIYF. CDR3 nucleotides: TGTGCCAGCGTCCTGACAGGGGCCGACTCTGGAAACACCATATATTTT.

The CDR3 region is CASSWNRDTEAFF. DNA for the CDR3: TGTGCCAGCAGTTGGAACAGGGACACTGAAGCTTTCTTT. The chain couples TRBV6-2 or TRBV6-3 to TRBJ1-1; maybe TRBD1 (6 bases). There are 13 residues in the CDR3. V was cut by 4 bases and J by 3 bases, with 9 bases left in between. Germline V gives CDR1 MNHEY, CDR2 SVGEGT.

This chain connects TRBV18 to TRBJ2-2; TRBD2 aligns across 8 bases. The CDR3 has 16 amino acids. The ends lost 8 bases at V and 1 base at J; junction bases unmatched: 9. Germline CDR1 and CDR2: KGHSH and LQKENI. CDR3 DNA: TGTGCCAGCCCGACTTCGGGACTAGTGAACACCGGGGAGCTGTTTTTT. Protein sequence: CASPTSGLVNTGELFF.

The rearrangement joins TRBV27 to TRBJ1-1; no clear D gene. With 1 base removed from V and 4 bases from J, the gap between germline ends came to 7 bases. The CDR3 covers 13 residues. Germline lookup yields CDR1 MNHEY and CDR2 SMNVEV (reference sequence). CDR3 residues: CASSLFRGTEAFF. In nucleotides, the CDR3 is TGTGCCAGCAGTTTATTTCGCGGCACTGAAGCTTTCTTT.

The CDR3 reads CATSRGTSGGTDTQYF. In nucleotides, the CDR3 is TGTGCCACCAGCAGAGGGACTAGCGGGGGCACAGATACGCAGTATTTT. The chain uses TRBV15 and TRBJ2-3; TRBD2 matches 12 bases. The germline V gene has CDR1 LNHNV and CDR2 YYDKDF (reference sequence). The CDR3 length is 16 residues. J gave up 1 base and V 1 base, and 0 bases lay outside the gene matches.

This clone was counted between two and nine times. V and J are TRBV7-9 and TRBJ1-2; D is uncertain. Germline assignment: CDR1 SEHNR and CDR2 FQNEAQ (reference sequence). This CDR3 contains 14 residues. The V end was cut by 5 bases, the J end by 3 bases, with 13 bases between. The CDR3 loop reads CASSDPSRYYGYTF. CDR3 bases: TGTGCCAGCAGCGATCCCTCACGGTACTATGGCTACACCTTC.

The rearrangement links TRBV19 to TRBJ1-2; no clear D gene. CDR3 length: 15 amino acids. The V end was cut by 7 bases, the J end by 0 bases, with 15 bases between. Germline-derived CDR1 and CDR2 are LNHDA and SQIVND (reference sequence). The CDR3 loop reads CASNPYPYTNYGYTF. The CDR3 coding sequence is TGTGCCAGTAACCCGTATCCCTATACTAACTATGGCTACACCTTC. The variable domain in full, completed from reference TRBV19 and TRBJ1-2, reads DGGITQSPKYLFRKEGQNVTLSCEQNLNHDAMYWYRQDPGQGLRLIYYSQIVNDFQKGDIAEGYSVSREKKESFPLTVTSAQKNPTAFYLCASNPYPYTNYGYTFGSGTRLTVV.

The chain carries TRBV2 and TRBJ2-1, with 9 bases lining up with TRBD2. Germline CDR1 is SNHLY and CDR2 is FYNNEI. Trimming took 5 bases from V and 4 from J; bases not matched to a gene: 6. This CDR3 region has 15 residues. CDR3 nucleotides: TGTGCCAGCAGTTCAAGACTAGCGGTATACAATGAGCAGTTCTTC. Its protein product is CASSSRLAVYNEQFF.

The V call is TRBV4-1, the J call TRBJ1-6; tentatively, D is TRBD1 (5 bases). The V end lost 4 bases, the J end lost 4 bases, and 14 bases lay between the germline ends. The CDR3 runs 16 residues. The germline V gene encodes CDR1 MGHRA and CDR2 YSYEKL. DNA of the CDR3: TGCGCCAGCAGCCTTCCAAGACGACAGTATAATTCACCCCTCCACTTT. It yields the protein CASSLPRRQYNSPLHF.

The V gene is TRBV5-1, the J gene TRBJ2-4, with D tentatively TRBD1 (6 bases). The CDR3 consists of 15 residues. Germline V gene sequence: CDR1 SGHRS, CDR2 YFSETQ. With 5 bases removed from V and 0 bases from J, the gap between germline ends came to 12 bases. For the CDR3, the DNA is TGCGCCAGCAGTTTTGGACAGCGAGCCAAAAACATTCAGTACTTC. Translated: CASSFGQRAKNIQYF.

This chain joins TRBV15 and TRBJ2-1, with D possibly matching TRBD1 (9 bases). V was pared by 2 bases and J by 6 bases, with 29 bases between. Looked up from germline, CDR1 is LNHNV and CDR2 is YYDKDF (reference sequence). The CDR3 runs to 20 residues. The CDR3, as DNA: TGTGCCACCAGCAGACCCGGGACAGGGCTTTTACGGGGGGGCCTCAATGAGCAGTTCTTC. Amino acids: CATSRPGTGLLRGGLNEQFF.

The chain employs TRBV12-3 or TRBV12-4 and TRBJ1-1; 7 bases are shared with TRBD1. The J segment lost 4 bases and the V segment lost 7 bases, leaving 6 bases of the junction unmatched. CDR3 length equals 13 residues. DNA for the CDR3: TGTGCCAGCATTGAGGGGGCGTTCACTGAAGCTTTCTTT. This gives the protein CASIEGAFTEAFF.

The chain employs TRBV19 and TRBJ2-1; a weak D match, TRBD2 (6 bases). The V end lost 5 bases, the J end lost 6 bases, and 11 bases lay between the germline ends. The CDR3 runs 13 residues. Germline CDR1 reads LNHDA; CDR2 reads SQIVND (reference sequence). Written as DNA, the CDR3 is TGTGCCAGTAGTCACGGGGGTACCAATGAGCAGTTCTTC. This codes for CASSHGGTNEQFF.

The CDR3: CASSLVKGVTYNEQFF. Here the CDR3 DNA reads TGTGCCAGCAGCTTAGTTAAGGGGGTTACCTACAATGAGCAGTTCTTC. The chain joins TRBV7-9 to TRBJ2-1; possibly TRBD1 for D (6 bases). Trimming shortened V by 1 base and J by 2 bases, and 12 bases separated the two germline ends. Germline V gene sequence: CDR1 SEHNR, CDR2 FQNEAQ (reference sequence). The CDR3 totals 16 residues.

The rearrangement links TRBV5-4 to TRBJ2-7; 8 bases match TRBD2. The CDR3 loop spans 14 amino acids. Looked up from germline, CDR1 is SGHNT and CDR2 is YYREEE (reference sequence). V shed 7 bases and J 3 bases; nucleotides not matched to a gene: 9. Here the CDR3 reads CASRAFGRGYEQYF. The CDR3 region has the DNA TGTGCCAGCCGCGCATTCGGGAGGGGCTACGAGCAGTACTTC.

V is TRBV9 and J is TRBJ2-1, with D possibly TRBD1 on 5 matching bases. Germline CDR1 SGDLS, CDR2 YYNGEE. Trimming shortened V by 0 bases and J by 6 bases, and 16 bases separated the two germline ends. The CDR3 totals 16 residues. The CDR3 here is CASSVGVQEGVNEQFF. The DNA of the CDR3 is TGTGCCAGCAGCGTAGGTGTTCAGGAAGGGGTCAATGAGCAGTTCTTC.

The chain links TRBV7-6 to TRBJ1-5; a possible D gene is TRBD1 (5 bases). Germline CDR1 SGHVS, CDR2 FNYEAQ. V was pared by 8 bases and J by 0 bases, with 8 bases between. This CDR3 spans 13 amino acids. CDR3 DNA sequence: TGTGCCAGCGGCAGGGATAGCAATCAGCCCCAGCATTTT. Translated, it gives CASGRDSNQPQHF.

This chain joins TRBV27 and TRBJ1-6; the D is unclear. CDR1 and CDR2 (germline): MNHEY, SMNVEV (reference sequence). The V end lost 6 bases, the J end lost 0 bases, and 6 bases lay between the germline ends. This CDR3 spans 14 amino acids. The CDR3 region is CASSLSSYNSPLHF. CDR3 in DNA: TGTGCCAGCAGCCTCAGCTCCTATAATTCACCCCTCCACTTT.

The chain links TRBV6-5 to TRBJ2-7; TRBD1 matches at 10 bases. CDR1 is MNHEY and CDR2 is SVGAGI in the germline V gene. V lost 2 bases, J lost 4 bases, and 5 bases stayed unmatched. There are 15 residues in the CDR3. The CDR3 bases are TGTGCCAGCAGTTACCTGGGACAGGGGAGGTACGAGCAGTACTTC. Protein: CASSYLGQGRYEQYF.

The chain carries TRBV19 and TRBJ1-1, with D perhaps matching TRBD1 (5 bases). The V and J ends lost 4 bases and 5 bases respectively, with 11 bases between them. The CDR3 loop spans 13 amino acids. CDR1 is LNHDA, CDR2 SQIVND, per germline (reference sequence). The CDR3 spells CASSTGGWTEAFF. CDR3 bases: TGTGCCAGTAGTACGGGGGGTTGGACTGAAGCTTTCTTT.

CDR3 sequence: CASSPGEGGTDTQYF. As DNA, the CDR3 is TGTGCCAGCTCACCCGGGGAGGGGGGCACAGATACGCAGTATTTT. The chain employs TRBV18 and TRBJ2-3; TRBD2 is a possible D gene (7 bases). From germline, CDR1 is KGHSH and CDR2 LQKENI. This CDR3 has 15 amino acids. Trimming shortened V by 3 bases and J by 1 base, and 11 bases separated the two germline ends.

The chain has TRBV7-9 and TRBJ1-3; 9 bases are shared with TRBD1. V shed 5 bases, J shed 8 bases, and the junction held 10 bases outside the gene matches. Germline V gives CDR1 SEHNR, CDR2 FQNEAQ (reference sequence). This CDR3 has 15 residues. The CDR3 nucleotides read TGTGCCAGCAGCCGGGCCGGACAGGGGAGAGACACCATATATTTT. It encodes CASSRAGQGRDTIYF.

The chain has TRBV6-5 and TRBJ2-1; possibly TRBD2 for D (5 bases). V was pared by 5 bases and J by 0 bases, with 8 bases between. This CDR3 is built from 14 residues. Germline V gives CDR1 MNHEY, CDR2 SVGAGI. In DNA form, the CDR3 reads TGTGCCAGCAGTCCCCGGGACTCCTACAATGAGCAGTTCTTC. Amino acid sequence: CASSPRDSYNEQFF.

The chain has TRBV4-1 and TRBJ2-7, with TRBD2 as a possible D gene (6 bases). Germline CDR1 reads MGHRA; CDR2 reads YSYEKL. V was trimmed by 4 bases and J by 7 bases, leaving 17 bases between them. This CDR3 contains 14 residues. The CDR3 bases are TGCGCCAGCAGCCTCCTGGAGGGGAGTCGGGAGCAGTACTTC. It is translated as CASSLLEGSREQYF.